This TCR beta chain stems from a study of blood T cells in healthy people across ages. Study-level points and caveats: With naive T cell percentage, TCR beta diversity showed a strong correlation.

The length of the CDR3 is 14 residues. Germline assignment: CDR1 SQVTM and CDR2 ANQGSEA. Regarding this clonotype: Its antigen is as yet unknown.

There were at least 5 micrograms of total RNA extracted from every sample. Through a sample-barcoded 5' primer and a J-beta primer mix, a second PCR was run for roughly 7 to 11 cycles. TCRdb re-analysed the 5' RACE reads in MiXCR, keeping a single row per CDR3 protein. The sample shows some 1,000,000 distinct CDR3 sequences, about 23% of them seen only once. The same data also went into a second study, on T cells of mothers and their children. That work adds: At a rate of 1.5 ug per 15 ul, cDNA synthesis received all of the extracted RNA. Thymic selection molds TCR recombination products alike in related and unrelated pairs.

Specimen: blood. V and J are TRBV29-1 and TRBJ2-5; perhaps TRBD2 as D (6 bases). The last part of the DNA fits TRBJ2-7 better; the J call may be wrong. This clonotype was obtained from a girl aged 2 to 10 in good health. The CDR3 region has the DNA TGCAGCGTCCTCAGCGGGTTGAGCTCCTACGAGCAGTACTTC. Amino acid sequence: CSVLSGLSSYEQYF.